Shown below are 18 T cell receptor beta chains from a single sample sequenced in a study of molecular identifiers for immune sequencing clone quantification. Each CDR3 protein is one row after TCRdb ran MiXCR on the PCR reads. The sample holds about 500,000 distinct CDR3 sequences, around 21% seen once. Sequencing used naive CD8+ T cells from blood, with Jurkat cell RNA spiked in. The subset: FACS-sorted CD8+CD4-CCR7+CD45RA+ naive T cells. The origin of the receptors is a human donor in good health. Some libraries in this study had Jurkat cell RNA spiked in.

This clonotype has at least ten counts. The chain carries TRBV7-2 and TRBJ2-1, with 7 bases identical to TRBD2. CDR1 SGHTA and CDR2 FQGNSA come from the germline V gene. This CDR3 spans 15 amino acids. V lost 4 bases and J lost 3; bases outside the gene matches: 6. In DNA form, the CDR3 reads TGTGCCAGCAGCTCTAAAGCGGGGCGCTACAATGAGCAGTTCTTC. Protein product: CASSSKAGRYNEQFF.

The chain couples TRBV7-9 to TRBJ2-1; D may be TRBD2 (5 bases). V was shortened by 5 bases and J by 6 bases, with 14 bases between the two germline ends. From germline, CDR1 is SEHNR and CDR2 FQNEAQ (reference sequence). CDR3 length equals 14 residues. CDR3 coding DNA: TGTGCCAGCAGCCCTCAGTGGAGCGGCAATGAGCAGTTCTTC. It is translated as CASSPQWSGNEQFF.

The chain recombines TRBV12-3 or TRBV12-4 with TRBJ2-5; D is ambiguous. V was cut by 1 base and J by 5 bases, with 11 bases left in between. The CDR3 covers 14 residues. Here the CDR3 reads CASSLGQVWETQYF. In nucleotides, the CDR3 is TGTGCCAGCAGTTTAGGCCAGGTCTGGGAGACCCAGTACTTC.

This clonotype was counted a few times. The chain joins TRBV27 to TRBJ2-5, with no clear D. The germline gives CDR1 MNHEY, CDR2 SMNVEV (reference sequence). The CDR3 length is 14 residues. Trimming took 3 bases from V and 2 from J, leaving 10 bases between them. CDR3 loop: CASSLANSQETQYF. The CDR3 DNA follows: TGTGCCAGCAGTTTGGCTAATTCACAAGAGACCCAGTACTTC.

To note about this clonotype: This CDR3 fails to terminate in the conserved phenylalanine or tryptophan, so it likely reflects a read error. The V call is TRBV5-3, the J call TRBJ2-7; D might be TRBD2 (5 bases). TRBV5-3 is labeled an ORF, and its function is uncertain. V dropped 8 bases and J dropped 0 bases, with 15 bases sitting between them. The CDR3 is made up of 14 amino acids. The CDR3 here is CASSTRTGSYEQYL. The CDR3 coding sequence is TGTGCCAGCAGCACAAGGACTGGCTCCTACGAGCAGTACCTC.

This clonotype was picked up many times. J is TRBJ2-7 and V is TRBV27; D perhaps matches TRBD2 (6 bases). Trimming removed 7 bases at V and 9 bases at J, with 16 bases between. Germline CDR1 reads MNHEY; CDR2 reads SMNVEV (reference sequence). The length of the CDR3 is 12 residues. The CDR3, as DNA: TGTGCCAGCAAGGAGGGCACGAAAGGGCAGTACTTC. This codes for CASKEGTKGQYF.

The V and J genes are TRBV20-1 and TRBJ2-5; no firm D call. The ends were cut back, 3 bases at V and 0 bases at J, with 8 bases in the middle. This CDR3 region has 13 residues. Germline V CDR1 and CDR2: DFQATT, SNEGSKA (reference sequence). CDR3 sequence: CSARPFYQETQYF. In DNA, the CDR3 is TGCAGTGCTAGGCCGTTTTACCAAGAGACCCAGTACTTC.

In its sample, this clonotype was seen a few times. The chain is built from TRBV27 and TRBJ2-1, with 9 bases fitting TRBD2. Germline V gives CDR1 MNHEY, CDR2 SMNVEV (reference sequence). V shed 10 bases and J 9 bases; nucleotides not matched to a gene: 7. CDR3 size: 12 residues. The CDR3 nucleotides are TGTGCCACCGGGGGACTAGCTGTTGAGCAGTTCTTC. Its translation is CATGGLAVEQFF.

This chain joins TRBV27 and TRBJ2-3; the match to TRBD1 covers 7 bases. CDR3 size: 12 residues. The trim removed 5 bases at V and 8 bases at J, leaving 4 bases unmatched. The germline V gene has CDR1 MNHEY and CDR2 SMNVEV (reference sequence). CDR3 residues: CASSRQGGTQYF. The CDR3 DNA reads as TGTGCCAGCAGTCGACAGGGCGGTACGCAGTATTTT.

This clonotype was found many times. This sequence joins TRBV4-3 and TRBJ2-3; 9 nucleotides agree with TRBD2. The CDR3 runs to 16 residues. Germline assignment: CDR1 LGHNA and CDR2 YSLEER. Unmatched junction bases numbered 5, after V lost 2 bases and J lost 2 bases. The CDR3 DNA is TGCGCCAGCAGCCAATCTAGCGGGACCTTCACAGATACGCAGTATTTT. It specifies CASSQSSGTFTDTQYF.

The V and J genes are TRBV6-5 and TRBJ2-7; D may be TRBD2 (6 bases). From germline, CDR1 is MNHEY and CDR2 SVGAGI. V dropped 8 bases and J dropped 5 bases, with 19 bases sitting between them. CDR3 length equals 14 residues. The DNA for the CDR3 is TGTGCCAGCGGATTATGGGGAGGTGGGCACGAGCAGTACTTC. Its protein is CASGLWGGGHEQYF.

For this clonotype: A read error may be the cause here, since a much bigger clone is one base away. This chain's CDR3 is CASSSPGRFTGELFF. The CDR3 DNA reads as TGTGCCAGCAGCTCTCCGGGACGGTTCACCGGGGAGCTGTTTTTT. The V call is TRBV9, the J call TRBJ2-2; D tentatively reads TRBD1 or TRBD2 (5 bases each). V was shortened by 4 bases and J by 4 bases, with 14 bases between the two germline ends. The CDR3 sequence is 15 residues long. The V gene's germline CDR1 is SGDLS and CDR2 YYNGEE.

V gene TRBV6-6 combines with J gene TRBJ2-7; D perhaps matches TRBD1 (5 bases). This CDR3 is built from 13 residues. From germline, CDR1 is MNHNY and CDR2 SVGAGI (reference sequence). The V gene lost 5 bases and the J gene lost 2 bases, with 10 bases spanning the gap. Here the CDR3 DNA reads TGTGCCAGCAGTACAACAGGTACCTACGAGCAGTACTTC. This translates into CASSTTGTYEQYF.

The rearrangement uses TRBV28 and TRBJ2-2; 7 bases match TRBD1. The V and J ends lost 4 bases and 0 bases, in that order; junction bases with no gene match: 5. CDR1 is MDHEN and CDR2 is SYDVKM in the germline V gene. The CDR3 extends over 16 amino acids. The CDR3 DNA is TGTGCCAGCAGTTCCCGGGACAGCACGAACACCGGGGAGCTGTTTTTT. Translating gives CASSSRDSTNTGELFF.

The chain carries TRBV4-1 and TRBJ2-7; no reliable D call. The CDR3 runs to 13 residues. CDR1 and CDR2 (germline): MGHRA, YSYEKL. Trimming stripped 4 bases from V and 2 bases from J, with 9 bases between. The CDR3 protein is CASSLNLAYEQYF. Here the CDR3 DNA reads TGCGCCAGCAGCCTAAATCTAGCCTACGAGCAGTACTTC.

This clonotype was recorded at least ten times. The chain is built from TRBV6-6 and TRBJ2-7; D not certain. Trimming stripped 8 bases from V and 6 bases from J, with 20 bases between. Germline loops: CDR1 MNHNY, CDR2 SVGAGI (reference sequence). This CDR3 is built from 14 residues. CDR3 sequence reads: CASSPLQVWVEQYF. CDR3 bases: TGTGCCAGCTCCCCCCTCCAGGTTTGGGTCGAGCAGTACTTC.

At least ten counts were recorded for this clonotype. The J gene is TRBJ1-3, the V gene TRBV7-9, with D maybe TRBD1 (5 bases). V lost 4 bases, J lost 1 base, and 14 bases lay in between. There are 16 residues in the CDR3. Looked up from germline, CDR1 is SEHNR and CDR2 is FQNEAQ (reference sequence). CDR3 protein: CASSSETAPSGNTIYF. The CDR3 DNA reads TGTGCCAGCAGCTCCGAGACAGCGCCGTCTGGAAACACCATATATTTT.

Regarding this clonotype: At one end, the junction sequence differs from germline, possibly due to a read error. CDR3 amino acids: CASSHNRGLNSYEQHF. The DNA for the CDR3 is TGTGCCAGCAGTCACAACAGGGGACTGAACTCCTACGAGCAGCACTTC. The genes are TRBV28 and TRBJ2-7; perhaps TRBD1 as D (7 bases). Per germline, CDR1 MDHEN and CDR2 SYDVKM. The CDR3 covers 16 residues. Full variable domain (outside the CDR3, taken from reference TRBV28 and TRBJ2-7): DVKVTQSSRYLVKRTGEKVFLECVQDMDHENMFWYRQDPGLGLRLIYFSYDVKMKEKGDIPEGYSVSREKKERFSLILESASTNQTSMYLCASSHNRGLNSYEQHFGPGTRLTVT.